This is a list of T cell receptor beta chains from one sample in a study of T-cell reconstitution after alpha-beta-depleted transplantation in children. A single record per CDR3 protein comes from TCRdb applying MiXCR to the PCR reads. The profile shows approximately 490,000 distinct CDR3 sequences, roughly a tenth of them singletons. Source: PBMCs, taken before TCRalphabeta/CD19-depleted stem cell transplant. Receptors originate from a child aged 2 to 10 with inherited bone marrow failure, due to receive a stem cell transplant. The CDR3 runs from the conserved cysteine through the conserved F or W. The D gene is left open where the match is weak. Size tells how often a clone was seen (once, few, many) or the class of an expanded clone, and some rows leave it out.

clone size	V gene	D gene	J gene	CDR3 protein	CDR3 DNA
many	TRBV27	NA	TRBJ2-1	CAIGDSFTNEQFF	TGTGCCATAGGAGATAGTTTTACGAATGAGCAGTTCTTC
NA	TRBV9	NA	TRBJ1-4	CASNPGGAANEKLFF	TGTGCCAGCAACCCGGGGGGGGCTGCTAATGAAAAACTGTTTTTT
many	TRBV7-2	NA	TRBJ1-2	CASRIGQNYGYTF	TGTGCCAGCCGTATTGGACAGAACTATGGCTACACCTTC
NA	TRBV9	TRBD2	TRBJ2-1	CASSPWARTSGSHNEQFF	TGTGCCAGCAGCCCCTGGGCTCGTACTAGCGGGAGCCACAATGAGCAGTTCTTC
many	TRBV20-1	NA	TRBJ2-7	CSATRVSDEQYF	TGCAGTGCTACCAGGGTTTCCGACGAGCAGTACTTC
many	TRBV6-2/TRBV6-3	NA	TRBJ2-1	CASSYAGSYNEQFF	TGTGCCAGCAGTTACGCGGGATCCTACAATGAGCAGTTCTTC
NA	TRBV4-3	TRBD1	TRBJ2-7	CASSPRDRGPSTYEQYF	TGCGCCAGCAGCCCCCGGGACAGGGGTCCAAGTACTTACGAGCAGTACTTC
many	TRBV7-9	TRBD1	TRBJ2-3	CASRPGTVAVDTQYF	TGTGCCAGCAGACCCGGGACAGTGGCGGTAGATACGCAGTATTTT
few	TRBV30	NA	TRBJ2-7	CAWQGTTYEQYF	TGTGCCTGGCAGGGGACTACCTACGAGCAGTACTTC
NA	TRBV30	TRBD1	TRBJ2-7	CACQILGTGGWEQYF	TGTGCCTGCCAAATACTCGGGACAGGGGGTTGGGAGCAGTACTTC
NA	TRBV7-2	NA	TRBJ2-7	CASSSRVPYEQYF	TGTGCCAGCAGCTCCCGGGTTCCCTACGAGCAGTACTTC
many	TRBV5-8	NA	TRBJ2-7	CASSLGVGRSYEQYF	TGTGCCAGCAGCTTGGGGGTGGGCAGATCCTACGAGCAGTACTTC
few	TRBV11-2	NA	TRBJ2-7	CASSLDPRGVHSYEQYF	TGTGCCAGCAGCTTAGATCCAAGGGGAGTGCACTCCTACGAGCAGTACTTC
many	TRBV29-1	TRBD1	TRBJ2-7	CSVDRGQGIEGQYF	TGCAGCGTTGATAGGGGACAGGGGATCGAGGGGCAGTACTTC
few	TRBV6-2/TRBV6-3	NA	TRBJ2-7	CASSSVGDPRSSYEQYF	TGTGCCAGCAGTTCCGTCGGGGACCCTAGGAGCTCCTACGAGCAGTACTTC
NA	TRBV19	TRBD1	TRBJ2-6	CASSIVRDSSGANVLTF	TGTGCCAGTAGTATAGTCCGGGACAGCTCTGGGGCCAACGTCCTGACTTTC
many	TRBV20-1	TRBD1	TRBJ2-7	CSARAAGGIYEQYF	TGCAGTGCTAGAGCGGCAGGGGGCATCTACGAGCAGTACTTC
few	TRBV11-2	TRBD1	TRBJ1-1	CASSLVRTGAESNTEAFF	TGTGCCAGCAGCTTAGTAAGGACAGGGGCAGAGTCGAACACTGAAGCTTTCTTT
many	TRBV7-2	TRBD1	TRBJ2-1	CASSLDRVGTNEQFF	TGTGCCAGCAGCCTGGACAGGGTGGGCACAAATGAGCAGTTCTTC
many	TRBV12-3/TRBV12-4	NA	TRBJ2-3	CASSLHNADTQYF	TGTGCCAGCAGTCTACATAATGCAGATACGCAGTATTTT
NA	TRBV3-1	TRBD2	TRBJ2-3	CASSQVGGRTDTQYF	TGTGCCAGCAGCCAAGTCGGCGGGAGGACCGATACGCAGTATTTT
many	TRBV19	NA	TRBJ2-3	CASSAQQDSPDTDTQYF	TGTGCCAGTAGTGCTCAACAGGACTCACCAGACACAGATACGCAGTATTTT
many	TRBV27	NA	TRBJ2-7	CASSLRGAREQYF	TGTGCCAGCAGTTTAAGGGGGGCGCGTGAGCAGTACTTC
many	TRBV20-1	NA	TRBJ2-2	CYGRAGELFF	TGCTATGGGCGCGCCGGGGAGCTGTTTTTT
NA	TRBV29-1	TRBD2	TRBJ2-7	CSVLGGLREQYF	TGCAGCGTTCTCGGGGGGTTAAGAGAGCAGTACTTC
many	TRBV20-1	NA	TRBJ2-7	CSAPPGLGRKQYF	TGCAGTGCTCCACCCGGTTTAGGGAGGAAGCAGTACTTC
many	TRBV20-1	NA	TRBJ1-2	CSASFGDGGYTF	TGCAGTGCTAGTTTCGGGGACGGCGGCTACACCTTC
many	TRBV6-6	NA	TRBJ1-1	CASSYYLNTEAFF	TGTGCCAGCAGTTACTATCTAAACACTGAAGCTTTCTTT
few	TRBV20-1	NA	TRBJ1-5	CSARDRQPQHF	TGCAGTGCTAGAGATCGTCAGCCCCAGCATTTT